This entry lists 10 T cell receptor beta chains sequenced from one sample in a study of T-cell memory formation after mild COVID-19. TCRdb recomputed calls from the 5' RACE reads with MiXCR, one row per CDR3 protein. The profile shows some 150,000 distinct CDR3 sequences, roughly a quarter of them singletons. The sequencing sample was made of PBMCs or a T cell subset sorted from them (not recorded which). These receptors originate from an adult woman who had mild COVID-19 (a few samples of this study predate the infection). Cell type and time point are not known.

The rearrangement uses TRBV25-1 and TRBJ1-1; 8 nucleotides match TRBD1. This CDR3 contains 14 residues. Germline values: CDR1 MGHDK, CDR2 SYGVNS. V was clipped by 2 bases and J by 8 bases; unmatched bases: 7. In nucleotides, the CDR3 is TGTGCCAGCAGTGAAATAACAGGGGGTACAGAAGCTTTCTTT. Translated: CASSEITGGTEAFF.

V and J are TRBV7-9 and TRBJ2-2, with TRBD2 identical over 10 bases. There are 16 residues in the CDR3. The germline V gene encodes CDR1 SEHNR and CDR2 FQNEAQ (reference sequence). V lost 3 bases, J lost 0 bases, and 1 base stayed unmatched. This CDR3 reads CASSLGLASNTGELFF. The CDR3 nucleotides are TGTGCCAGCAGCTTGGGACTAGCGTCGAACACCGGGGAGCTGTTTTTT.

The chain links TRBV7-9 to TRBJ1-1; D is perhaps TRBD1 (6 bases). Trimming took off 5 bases at V and 4 bases at J, with 17 bases between the two ends. There are 15 residues in the CDR3. The germline CDR1 and CDR2 sequences are SEHNR and FQNEAQ (reference sequence). CDR3 sequence reads: CASSPTPGGPTEAFF. Written as DNA, the CDR3 is TGTGCCAGCAGCCCCACACCTGGGGGGCCCACTGAAGCTTTCTTT.

The V call is TRBV29-1, the J call TRBJ2-5; 10 bases are shared with TRBD2. V lost 5 bases to trimming and J lost 5 bases; unmatched junction nucleotides: 5. The CDR3 loop spans 13 amino acids. From germline, CDR1 is SQVTM and CDR2 ANQGSEA. CDR3 sequence reads: CSVHGLAVETQYF. CDR3 bases: TGCAGCGTTCACGGACTAGCGGTCGAGACCCAGTACTTC.

This clonotype appeared many times. The chain carries TRBV6-2 or TRBV6-3 and TRBJ2-3; TRBD2 matches 10 bases. CDR3 length: 15 residues. V lost 2 bases, J lost 4 bases, and 3 bases stayed unmatched. The germline V gene encodes CDR1 MNHEY and CDR2 SVGEGT. The CDR3 DNA is TGTGCCAGCAGTTACGGAGCGGGAGGGGCAGATACGCAGTATTTT. Protein product: CASSYGAGGADTQYF.

This chain links TRBV29-1 with TRBJ2-1, with D unresolved. The V gene's germline CDR1 is SQVTM and CDR2 ANQGSEA. The CDR3 totals 15 residues. Trimming took 5 bases from V and 0 from J, leaving 14 bases between them. The CDR3 sequence: CSVTTPVSSYNEQFF. DNA of the CDR3: TGCAGCGTTACTACTCCGGTGAGCTCCTACAATGAGCAGTTCTTC.

The table lists this clonotype with many counts. The genes are TRBV7-9 and TRBJ2-1; maybe TRBD2 (6 bases). Looked up from germline, CDR1 is SEHNR and CDR2 is FQNEAQ (reference sequence). The CDR3 has 13 residues. Trimming removed 6 bases at V and 4 bases at J, with 10 bases between. The CDR3, as DNA: TGTGCCAGCAGACGGGAGAATTACAATGAGCAGTTCTTC. Encoded protein: CASRRENYNEQFF.

The rearrangement links TRBV5-6 to TRBJ2-3, with D possibly matching TRBD1 (5 bases). Trimming removed 0 bases at V and 0 bases at J, with 8 bases between. In germline, CDR1 is SGHDT, CDR2 YYEEEE. This CDR3 has 15 residues. The chain's CDR3 is CASSLDQGSTDTQYF. Here the CDR3 DNA reads TGTGCCAGCAGCTTGGATCAGGGAAGCACAGATACGCAGTATTTT.

The table lists this clonotype with a few counts. This sequence joins TRBV21-1 and TRBJ1-4. TRBV21-1 is flagged as a pseudogene. The CDR3 sequence is 10 residues long. CDR3 DNA sequence: TGTCGCCCCCATCGGGAAAAACTGTTTTTT. It codes for CRPHREKLFF.

This CDR3 is CASSRAQGAGELFF. For the CDR3, the DNA is TGCGCCAGCAGCCGGGCTCAAGGGGCCGGGGAGCTGTTTTTT. The rearrangement uses TRBV4-3 and TRBJ2-2, with D maybe TRBD1 (5 bases). The CDR3 is 14 amino acids. Trimming took off 4 bases at V and 6 bases at J, with 12 bases between the two ends. Germline loops: CDR1 LGHNA, CDR2 YSLEER.